These 10 T cell receptor beta chains were all obtained from the same sample, sequenced in a study of regulatory T cells in long-lasting Graves disease. According to the study, TCR beta libraries were built with iRepertoire HTBI primers and CDR3-region Arm-PCR. From the multiplex PCR reads, TCRdb called clonotypes with MiXCR, one entry per CDR3 protein. The data contain approximately 690,000 distinct CDR3 sequences, around 30% of them singletons. As for time point: persistent/refractory GD, antithyroid drugs over 5 years with positive TRAb. PBMCs provided the RNA from which the TCR library was made. Sample: peripheral blood mononuclear cells (PBMCs), taken when the disease was refractory, from a patient treated with antithyroid drugs. All receptors come from a female donor with Graves disease.

The table lists this clonotype with a few counts. This chain connects TRBV7-9 to TRBJ2-5; D unclear. This CDR3 contains 15 residues. Trimming pared 4 bases from V and 1 base from J, leaving 13 bases between. CDR1 is SEHNR, CDR2 FQNEAQ, per germline (reference sequence). The CDR3 DNA reads as TGTGCCAGCAGCTACCAGAGCTCACGCCAAGAGACCCAGTACTTC. This sequence encodes CASSYQSSRQETQYF.

The rearrangement uses TRBV15 and TRBJ2-1, with 7 nucleotides matching TRBD2. CDR3 length: 12 residues. The germline CDR1 and CDR2 sequences are LNHNV and YYDKDF (reference sequence). Unmatched junction bases numbered 0, after V lost 0 bases and J lost 10 bases. CDR3 sequence reads: CATSRELAEQFF. CDR3 nucleotides: TGTGCCACCAGCAGAGAACTAGCGGAGCAGTTCTTC. The whole variable domain, filled in from reference TRBV15 and TRBJ2-1, reads DAMVIQNPRYQVTQFGKPVTLSCSQTLNHNVMYWYQQKSSQAPKLLFHYYDKDFNNEADTPDNFQSRRPNTSFCFLDIRSPGLGDTAMYLCATSRELAEQFFGPGTRLTVL.

The chain combines TRBV7-9 with TRBJ1-1; the D is unclear. Germline CDR1 reads SEHNR; CDR2 reads FQNEAQ (reference sequence). V lost 7 bases, J lost 0 bases, and 9 bases lay in between. The CDR3 contains 13 residues. This chain's CDR3 is CASTSPVNTEAFF. In DNA form, the CDR3 reads TGTGCCAGCACCTCACCGGTGAACACTGAAGCTTTCTTT.

The chain carries TRBV28 and TRBJ2-7; 9 bases agree with TRBD1. Trimming removed 6 bases from V and 4 bases from J; junction bases left unmatched: 10. The CDR3 totals 15 residues. Germline-derived CDR1 and CDR2 are MDHEN and SYDVKM. CDR3 bases: TGTGCCAGCAGCCAAACCGGGACAGGGCGGTACGAGCAGTACTTC. Amino acids: CASSQTGTGRYEQYF. The full variable domain, with the rest looked up from reference TRBV28 and TRBJ2-7, is DVKVTQSSRYLVKRTGEKVFLECVQDMDHENMFWYRQDPGLGLRLIYFSYDVKMKEKGDIPEGYSVSREKKERFSLILESASTNQTSMYLCASSQTGTGRYEQYFGPGTRLTVT.

This clonotype turned up a few times. The rearrangement links TRBV12-3 or TRBV12-4 to TRBJ2-2, with D hard to call. CDR3 length equals 12 residues. Trimming left V 6 bases short and J 6 bases short, with 8 bases between. The CDR3 spells CASSANSGELFF. Written as DNA, the CDR3 is TGTGCCAGCAGCGCGAATTCCGGGGAGCTGTTTTTT.

The chain carries TRBV7-9 and TRBJ1-2; D is ambiguous. Per germline, CDR1 SEHNR and CDR2 FQNEAQ (reference sequence). The CDR3 is made up of 14 amino acids. The V end lost 5 bases, the J end lost 4 bases, and 14 bases lay between the germline ends. CDR3 DNA: TGTGCCAGCAGCCAAAGTGGTCAGCTCTATGGCTACACCTTC. It specifies CASSQSGQLYGYTF.

This clonotype was counted many times. Compared with germline, one end of the junction differs, possibly owing to a read error. CDR3 in DNA: TGTGCCAGCAGTATAACAGGGGGAAATCAGCCCCAGCATTTT. Its protein is CASSITGGNQPQHF. The rearrangement uses TRBV10-2 and TRBJ1-5, with TRBD1 identical over 8 bases. This CDR3 is 14 amino acids long. Germline-derived CDR1 and CDR2 are WSHSY and SAAADI.

The table lists this clonotype with a few counts. The CDR3 DNA reads as TGTGCCAGCAGCGTCAGTGGGGGGTCAGCTGAAAAACTGTTTTTT. The encoded protein is CASSVSGGSAEKLFF. The V gene is TRBV9, the J gene TRBJ1-4; weak D call: TRBD1 (5 bases). The germline gives CDR1 SGDLS, CDR2 YYNGEE. With 2 bases removed from V and 7 bases from J, the gap between germline ends came to 15 bases. The CDR3 consists of 15 residues.

In this sample, this clonotype turned up a few times. This chain links TRBV10-3 with TRBJ1-2, with TRBD1 identical over 7 bases. This CDR3 is built from 15 residues. J gave up 5 bases and V 4 bases, and 10 bases lay outside the gene matches. Germline V gene sequence: CDR1 ENHRY, CDR2 SYGVKD. The CDR3 region is CAISVNIGGGYGYTF. Written as DNA, the CDR3 is TGTGCCATCAGTGTGAATATAGGGGGCGGTTATGGCTACACCTTC.

This sequence joins TRBV18 and TRBJ1-4, with D uncertain. Germline loops: CDR1 KGHSH, CDR2 LQKENI. Trimming took 3 bases from V and 6 from J, leaving 14 bases between them. There are 15 residues in the CDR3. The CDR3 here is CASSPRRAGDEKLFF. CDR3 coding DNA: TGTGCCAGCTCACCCCGCCGGGCGGGAGATGAAAAACTGTTTTTT.